The text below deals with one TCR beta chain. Its matching antigen is unknown. J lost 5 bases, V lost 4 bases, and 8 bases had no gene match. From germline, CDR1 is SGHTA and CDR2 FQGNSA. This CDR3 is 16 amino acids long. The data belong to a study of CD8 T cells in Susac syndrome. Study-level background: Within the sequenced group of Susac syndrome patients, over 5 showed active disease and about eight were in remission. Findings of the study overall: It was acknowledged by the study that relatively few individuals were included in its TCR sequencing and HLA analysis.

Roughly 0.45 to 1 ug RNA was reverse transcribed with random hexamers. The immunoSEQ assay covered 54 Vbeta and 13 Jbeta segments for CDR3. In TCRdb, the immunoSEQ multiplex PCR reads were re-called with MiXCR into one record per CDR3 protein. The table records fewer than 200,000 distinct CDR3 sequences, 90% to 95% of them present only once. Through negative isolation, CD4+ and CD8+ T cells were obtained, while TEMRA cells were enriched using FACS. Sample: CD4+ T cells from PBMCs. This receptor was obtained from a human donor with Susac syndrome. This chain links TRBV7-2 with TRBJ2-2; 9 bases are shared with TRBD1. The CDR3 DNA sequence: TGTGCCAGCAGCTCCCAACCGGGACAGGGTACCGGGGAGCTGTTTTTT. This encodes CASSSQPGQGTGELFF. The complete variable domain, with remaining parts taken from reference TRBV7-2 and TRBJ2-2, reads GAGVSQSPSNKVTEKGKDVELRCDPISGHTALYWYRQSLGQGLEFLIYFQGNSAPDKSGLPSDRFSAERTGGSVSTLTIQRTQQEDSAVYLCASSSQPGQGTGELFFGEGSRLTVL.